This TCR beta chain was found in a study of blood T cells in healthy people across ages. The study, taken as a whole, reports: Strong correlation existed between TCR beta diversity and naive T cell percentage. Measured against age, TCR beta diversity per million T cells decreased in a roughly linear manner.

CDR1 DFQATT and CDR2 SNEGSKA come from the germline V gene (reference sequence). Losses at the gene ends were 6 bases for V and 0 bases for J; bases not matched to a gene: 8. This CDR3 is built from 15 residues. This clonotype was counted only a few times. Its antigen remains unknown. Primers used in a second PCR of roughly 7 to 11 cycles were a sample-barcoded 5' primer and a J-beta primer mix. A 12-random-nucleotide template-switch adaptor tagged each cDNA molecule. TCRdb reanalysed the 5' RACE reads using MiXCR and keeps one entry per CDR3 protein. The sample has roughly 1.7 million distinct CDR3 sequences; about 35% are singletons.

Material: blood. The receptor comes from a woman between 25 and 40 years old in good health. The rearrangement links TRBV20-1 to TRBJ2-1; 7 nucleotides agree with TRBD2. CDR3 DNA sequence: TGCAGTGCGGAGGTCGGGACTAACTCCTACAATGAGCAGTTCTTC. Its protein is CSAEVGTNSYNEQFF.